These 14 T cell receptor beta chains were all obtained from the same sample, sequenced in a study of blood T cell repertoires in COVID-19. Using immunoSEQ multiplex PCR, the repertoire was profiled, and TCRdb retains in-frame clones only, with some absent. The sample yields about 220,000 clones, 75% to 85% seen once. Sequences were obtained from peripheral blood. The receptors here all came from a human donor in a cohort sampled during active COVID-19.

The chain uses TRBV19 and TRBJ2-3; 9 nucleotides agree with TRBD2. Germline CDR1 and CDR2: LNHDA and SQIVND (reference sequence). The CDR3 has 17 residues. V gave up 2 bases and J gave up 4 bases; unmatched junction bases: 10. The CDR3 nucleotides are TGTGCCAGTAGTATAAGGCGGGGGGGCGAGGATGCAGATACGCAGTATTTT. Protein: CASSIRRGGEDADTQYF.

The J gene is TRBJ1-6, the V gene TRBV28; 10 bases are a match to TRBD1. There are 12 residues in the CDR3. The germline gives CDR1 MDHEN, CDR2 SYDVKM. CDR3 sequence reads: CAFGTGDSPLHF. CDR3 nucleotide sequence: TGTGCTTTCGGGACAGGGGATTCACCCCTCCACTTT. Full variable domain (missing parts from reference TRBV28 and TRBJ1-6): DVKVTQSSRYLVKRTGEKVFLECVQDMDHENMFWYRQDPGLGLRLIYFSYDVKMKEKGDIPEGYSVSREKKERFSLILESASTNQTSMYLCAFGTGDSPLHFGNGTRLTVT.

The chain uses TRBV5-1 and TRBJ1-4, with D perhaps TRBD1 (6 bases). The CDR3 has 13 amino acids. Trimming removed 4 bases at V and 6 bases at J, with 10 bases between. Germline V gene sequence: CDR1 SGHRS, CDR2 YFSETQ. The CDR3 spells CASSGQMDEKLFF. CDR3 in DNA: TGCGCCAGCAGCGGACAGATGGATGAAAAACTGTTTTTT.

CDR3 in amino acids: CAISETGGNYEQYF. The CDR3, as DNA: TGTGCCATCAGTGAGACAGGGGGGAACTACGAGCAGTACTTC. This chain connects TRBV10-3 to TRBJ2-7; 8 bases fit TRBD1. This CDR3 contains 14 residues. After removal of 2 bases from V and 3 bases from J, the junction contained 3 bases not matched to a gene. Germline V gene lookup returns CDR1 ENHRY and CDR2 SYGVKD.

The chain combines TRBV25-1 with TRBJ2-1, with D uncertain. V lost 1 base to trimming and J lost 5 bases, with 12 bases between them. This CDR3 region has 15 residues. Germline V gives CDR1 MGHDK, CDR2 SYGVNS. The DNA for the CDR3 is TGTGCCAGCAGTGAATGGGCAAGGTCCAACAATGAGCAGTTCTTC. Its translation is CASSEWARSNNEQFF.

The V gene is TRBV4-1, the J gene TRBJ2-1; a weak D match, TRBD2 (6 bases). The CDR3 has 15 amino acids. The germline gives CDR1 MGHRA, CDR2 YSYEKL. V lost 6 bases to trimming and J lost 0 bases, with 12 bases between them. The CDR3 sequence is CASRPPGSSYNEQFF. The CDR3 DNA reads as TGCGCCAGCAGGCCCCCCGGGAGCTCCTACAATGAGCAGTTCTTC.

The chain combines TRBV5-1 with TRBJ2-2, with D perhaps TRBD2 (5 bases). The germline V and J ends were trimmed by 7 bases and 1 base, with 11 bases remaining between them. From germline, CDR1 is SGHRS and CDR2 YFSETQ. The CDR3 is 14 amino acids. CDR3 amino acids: CASAARVNTGELFF. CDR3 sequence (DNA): TGCGCCAGCGCTGCGCGGGTGAACACCGGGGAGCTGTTTTTT.

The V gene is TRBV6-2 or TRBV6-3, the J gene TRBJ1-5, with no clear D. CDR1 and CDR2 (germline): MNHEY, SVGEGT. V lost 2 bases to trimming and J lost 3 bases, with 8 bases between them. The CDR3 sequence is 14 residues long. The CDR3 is CASSYNLDNQPQHF. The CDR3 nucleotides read TGTGCCAGCAGTTACAATCTAGACAATCAGCCCCAGCATTTT.

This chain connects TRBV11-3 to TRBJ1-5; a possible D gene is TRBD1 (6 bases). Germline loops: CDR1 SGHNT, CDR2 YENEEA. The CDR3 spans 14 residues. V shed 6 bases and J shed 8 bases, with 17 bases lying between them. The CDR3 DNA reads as TGTGCCAGCAGTTCCGGACAGTTCCGGGAGCCCCAGCATTTT. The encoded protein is CASSSGQFREPQHF. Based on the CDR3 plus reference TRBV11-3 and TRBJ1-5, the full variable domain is EAGVVQSPRYKIIEKKQPVAFWCNPISGHNTLYWYLQNLGQGPELLIRYENEEAVDDSQLPKDRFSAERLKGVDSTLKIQPAELGDSAVYLCASSSGQFREPQHFGDGTRLSIL.

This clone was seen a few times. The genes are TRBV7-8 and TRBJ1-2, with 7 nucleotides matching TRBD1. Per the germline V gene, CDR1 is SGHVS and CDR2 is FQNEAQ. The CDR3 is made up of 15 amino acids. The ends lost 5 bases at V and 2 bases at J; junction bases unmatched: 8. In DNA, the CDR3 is TGTGCCAGCAGCGACCGGGACAGAATAAACTATGGCTACACCTTC. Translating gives CASSDRDRINYGYTF.

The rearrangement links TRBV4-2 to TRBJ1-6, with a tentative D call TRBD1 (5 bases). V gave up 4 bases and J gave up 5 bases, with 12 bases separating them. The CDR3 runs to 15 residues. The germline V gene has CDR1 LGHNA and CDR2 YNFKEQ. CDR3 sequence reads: CASSLVRGNNSPLHF. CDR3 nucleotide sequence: TGTGCCAGCAGCCTCGTCCGGGGGAATAATTCACCCCTCCACTTT.

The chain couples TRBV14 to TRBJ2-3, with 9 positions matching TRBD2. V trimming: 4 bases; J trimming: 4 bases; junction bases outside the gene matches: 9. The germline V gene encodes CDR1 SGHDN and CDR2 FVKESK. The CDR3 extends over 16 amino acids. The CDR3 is CASSPIVAGDSDTQYF. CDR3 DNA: TGTGCCAGCAGCCCGATCGTAGCGGGGGATTCAGATACGCAGTATTTT.

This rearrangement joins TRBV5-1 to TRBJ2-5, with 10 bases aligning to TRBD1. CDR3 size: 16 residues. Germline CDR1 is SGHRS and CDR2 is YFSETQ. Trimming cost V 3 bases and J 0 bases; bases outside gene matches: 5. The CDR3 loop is CASSSTGGLYQETQYF. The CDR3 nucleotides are TGCGCCAGCAGCTCGACAGGGGGCCTGTACCAAGAGACCCAGTACTTC.

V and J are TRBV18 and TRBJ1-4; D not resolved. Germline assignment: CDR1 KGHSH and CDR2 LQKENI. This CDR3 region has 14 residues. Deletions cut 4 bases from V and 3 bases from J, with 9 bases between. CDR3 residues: CASSLAVPNEKLFF. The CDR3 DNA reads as TGTGCCAGCTCACTCGCAGTCCCTAATGAAAAACTGTTTTTT.